One and the same sample provided the 6 T cell receptor beta chains below, sequenced in a study of blood T cells in healthy people across ages. Next came a second PCR, run for about 6 to 12 cycles, which used a sample-barcoded 5' primer along with a J-beta primer mix. TCRdb re-analysed the 5' RACE reads in MiXCR, keeping a single row per CDR3 protein. The sample has roughly 1.5 million distinct CDR3 sequences, about 42% seen once. Sequenced sample: blood. Source of these receptors: a young woman in good health.

The chain has TRBV20-1 and TRBJ2-1, with 12 bases matching TRBD2. Germline assignment: CDR1 DFQATT and CDR2 SNEGSKA (reference sequence). Unmatched junction bases numbered 15, after V lost 5 bases and J lost 4 bases. The CDR3 has 18 amino acids. In nucleotides, the CDR3 is TGCAGTGCTGGGGGACAGGGGCTAGCGGGAGGGACTTACAATGAGCAGTTCTTC. This gives the protein CSAGGQGLAGGTYNEQFF.

This clonotype was seen a few times. This chain links TRBV10-3 with TRBJ1-1, with a tentative D call TRBD1 (5 bases). V gave up 0 bases and J gave up 6 bases, with 14 bases separating them. Germline values: CDR1 ENHRY, CDR2 SYGVKD. CDR3 length equals 15 residues. The CDR3 DNA reads as TGTGCCATCAGTGAGTCAGGAGGTGGGGGGGCTGAAGCTTTCTTT. Translation: CAISESGGGGAEAFF.

This clonotype was detected only a few times. V is TRBV4-3 and J is TRBJ2-7; TRBD2 matches 13 bases. V lost 0 bases and J lost 1; bases outside the gene matches: 15. CDR3 size: 21 residues. CDR1 and CDR2 (germline): LGHNA, YSLEER. DNA for the CDR3: TGCGCCAGCAGCCAAGATACAGCTCGCGGACTAGCGGGAGATCGATCCTACGAGCAGTACTTC. Translating gives CASSQDTARGLAGDRSYEQYF.

This clonotype was picked up one time. The chain carries TRBV18 and TRBJ1-6; D ambiguous. Trimming stripped 6 bases from V and 6 bases from J, with 18 bases between. Germline V gives CDR1 KGHSH, CDR2 LQKENI. The CDR3 totals 16 residues. The CDR3 DNA reads TGTGCCAGCTCCGGGTCATCCCGTATTGGTAATTCACCCCTCCACTTT. As protein: CASSGSSRIGNSPLHF.

This chain joins TRBV6-6 and TRBJ2-3, with D possibly matching TRBD1 (5 bases). V lost 7 bases and J lost 6, with 11 bases in between. This CDR3 has 12 amino acids. CDR1 MNHNY and CDR2 SVGAGI come from the germline V gene (reference sequence). Here the CDR3 DNA reads TGTGCCAGCACCATAAGGGGCGATACGCAGTATTTT. This codes for CASTIRGDTQYF.

This sequence joins TRBV12-3 or TRBV12-4 and TRBJ1-3, with D unclear. V lost 0 bases and J lost 6, with 12 bases in between. CDR3 length equals 15 residues. DNA of the CDR3: TGTGCCAGCAGTTTAGCCGCAGGCTTGAAAAACACCATATATTTT. This encodes CASSLAAGLKNTIYF.